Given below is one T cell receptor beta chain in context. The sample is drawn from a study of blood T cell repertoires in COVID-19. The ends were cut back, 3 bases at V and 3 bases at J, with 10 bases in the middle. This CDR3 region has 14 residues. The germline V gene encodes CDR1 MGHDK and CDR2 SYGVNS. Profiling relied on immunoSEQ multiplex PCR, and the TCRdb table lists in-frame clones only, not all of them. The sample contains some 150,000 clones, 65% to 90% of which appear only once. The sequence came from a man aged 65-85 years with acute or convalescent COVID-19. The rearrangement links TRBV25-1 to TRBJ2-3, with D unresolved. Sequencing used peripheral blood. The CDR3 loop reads CASSDPPQTDTQYF. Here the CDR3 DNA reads TGTGCCAGCAGTGATCCCCCCCAGACAGATACGCAGTATTTT.